This T cell receptor (beta chain) is from a study of cytomegalovirus exposure and HLA in healthy donors. Study-wide results and caveats: In a later analysis, most CMV-associated TCR beta chains appeared HLA-restricted. Reported performance of the classifier showed diagnosis of cytomegalovirus status with high specificity and sensitivity. Investigators reported more than 150 TCR beta chains as tied to cytomegalovirus.

V gave up 5 bases and J gave up 8 bases; unmatched junction bases: 8. The CDR3 sequence is 14 residues long. Germline loops: CDR1 MNHEY, CDR2 SMNVEV (reference sequence). The PCR used 60 Vbeta and 13 Jbeta primers. Measured with immunoSEQ multiplex PCR; TCRdb has only the in-frame clones, and not every one. The sample yields more than 150,000 clones, around 80% seen once. Points on this clone: The antigen is undetermined.

The material sequenced was PBMCs. This sequence originates from a man younger than 35 in good health and CMV-seronegative. V and J are TRBV27 and TRBJ2-1; 8 nucleotides line up with TRBD2. The CDR3 sequence: CASSTGGGRYEQFF. The CDR3 DNA sequence: TGTGCCAGCAGTACCGGGGGCGGGAGGTATGAGCAGTTCTTC.